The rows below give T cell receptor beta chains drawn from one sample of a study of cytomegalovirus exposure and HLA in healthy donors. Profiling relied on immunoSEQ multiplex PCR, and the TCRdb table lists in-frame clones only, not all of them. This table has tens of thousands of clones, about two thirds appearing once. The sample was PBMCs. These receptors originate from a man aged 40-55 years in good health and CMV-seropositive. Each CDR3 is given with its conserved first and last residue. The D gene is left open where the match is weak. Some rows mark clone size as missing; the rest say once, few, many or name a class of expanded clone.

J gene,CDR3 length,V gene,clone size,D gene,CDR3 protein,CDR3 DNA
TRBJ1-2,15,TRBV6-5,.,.,CASSYSSGRYYGYTF,TGTGCCAGCAGTTACTCGTCCGGGAGATACTATGGCTACACCTTC
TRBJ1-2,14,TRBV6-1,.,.,CASSEEGLSYGYTF,TGTGCCAGCAGTGAAGAGGGGTTGAGCTATGGCTACACCTTC
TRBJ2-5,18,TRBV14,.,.,CASSQGRAGYEFRETQYF,TGTGCCAGCAGCCAAGGACGGGCAGGGTACGAGTTTCGGGAGACCCAGTACTTC
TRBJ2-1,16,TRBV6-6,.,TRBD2,CASSYGEAGGLNEQFF,TGTGCCAGCAGTTACGGAGAAGCGGGGGGGCTGAATGAGCAGTTCTTC
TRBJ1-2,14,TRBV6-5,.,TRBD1,CASSSQTGDYGYTF,TGTGCCAGCAGTTCCCAGACAGGGGACTATGGCTACACCTTC
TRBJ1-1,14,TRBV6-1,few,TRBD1,CASSNRGRNTEAFF,TGTGCCAGCAGTAACAGGGGGAGGAACACTGAAGCTTTCTTT
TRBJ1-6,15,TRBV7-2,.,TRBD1,CASSTRTGMGSPLHF,TGTGCCAGCAGCACTCGGACAGGGATGGGTTCACCCCTCCACTTT
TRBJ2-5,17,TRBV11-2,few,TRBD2,CASSSRLAGVSGETQYF,TGTGCCAGCAGCTCAAGACTAGCGGGAGTTTCAGGGGAGACCCAGTACTTC
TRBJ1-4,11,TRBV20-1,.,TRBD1,CSAKTDRASSF,TGCAGTGCTAAAACGGACAGGGCGAGCAGTTTT
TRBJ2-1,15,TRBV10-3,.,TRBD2,CAISDHSGRGNEQFF,TGTGCCATCAGTGACCATAGCGGGAGGGGAAATGAGCAGTTCTTC
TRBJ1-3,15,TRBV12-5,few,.,CASGLATVPWDTIYF,TGTGCTAGTGGTTTGGCGACAGTTCCTTGGGACACCATATATTTT
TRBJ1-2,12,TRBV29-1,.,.,CSAQQGYYGYTF,TGCAGCGCCCAACAGGGTTACTATGGCTACACCTTC
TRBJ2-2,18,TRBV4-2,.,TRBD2,CASSQLGLAGSNTGELFF,TGTGCCAGCAGCCAATTAGGACTAGCGGGCTCGAACACCGGGGAGCTGTTTTTT
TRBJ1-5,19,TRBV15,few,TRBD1,CATSRDRRTGGGGNQPQHF,TGTGCCACCAGCAGAGACAGGCGGACAGGGGGCGGAGGCAATCAGCCCCAGCATTTT
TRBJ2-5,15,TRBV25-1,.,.,CASSEARLYQETQYF,TGTGCCAGCAGTGAGGCACGTTTGTACCAAGAGACCCAGTACTTC
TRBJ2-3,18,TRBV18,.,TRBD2,CASSPRLARYRVTDTQYF,TGTGCCAGCTCACCTCGACTAGCAAGGTACCGAGTCACAGATACGCAGTATTTT
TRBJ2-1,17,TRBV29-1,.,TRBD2,CSVDGVGGGSSYNEQFF,TGCAGCGTTGACGGAGTGGGAGGCGGGAGCTCCTACAATGAGCAGTTCTTC
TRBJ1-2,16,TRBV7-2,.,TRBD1,CASSPGGSGIDYGYTF,TGTGCCAGCAGCCCAGGGGGGTCAGGTATTGACTATGGCTACACCTTC
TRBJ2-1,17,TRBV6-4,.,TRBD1,CASNPTGDSGSYNEQFF,TGTGCCAGCAATCCTACAGGGGACAGTGGCTCCTACAATGAGCAGTTCTTC
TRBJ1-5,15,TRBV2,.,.,CASRGVDYSNQPQHF,TGTGCCAGCAGAGGGGTGGATTATAGCAATCAGCCCCAGCATTTT
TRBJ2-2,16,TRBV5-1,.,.,CASTIGGTANTGELFF,TGCGCCAGCACCATAGGTGGGACTGCAAACACCGGGGAGCTGTTTTTT
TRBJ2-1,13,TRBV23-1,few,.,CASKGDRYREQFF,TGCGCCAGCAAGGGAGACAGGTATCGTGAGCAGTTCTTC
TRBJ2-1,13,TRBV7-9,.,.,CASSLAITYEQFF,TGTGCCAGCAGCTTAGCCATCACTTATGAGCAGTTCTTC
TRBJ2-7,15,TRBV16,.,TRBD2,CASSRFLAGAREQYF,TGTGCCAGCAGCCGATTTCTAGCGGGAGCTCGCGAGCAGTACTTC
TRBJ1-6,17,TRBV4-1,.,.,CASSQKPGDPYNSPLHF,TGCGCCAGCAGCCAAAAACCCGGGGATCCCTATAATTCACCCCTCCACTTT
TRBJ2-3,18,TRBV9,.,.,CASSVAGSSPSSTDTQYF,TGTGCCAGCAGCGTAGCCGGTAGCTCCCCCTCTAGCACAGATACGCAGTATTTT
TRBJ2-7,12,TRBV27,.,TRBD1,CASSPDRGHLSF,TGTGCCAGCAGTCCCGACAGGGGGCATCTCTCTTTC
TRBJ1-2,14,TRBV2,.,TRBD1,CASSPPPTGEGYTF,TGTGCCAGCAGTCCCCCACCGACAGGGGAAGGCTACACCTTC
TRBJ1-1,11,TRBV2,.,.,CASGGGTEAFF,TGTGCCAGCGGGGGAGGTACCGAAGCTTTCTTT
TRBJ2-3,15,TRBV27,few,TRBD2,CASRTSGYSTDTQYF,TGTGCCAGCAGAACTAGCGGGTACAGCACAGATACGCAGTATTTT
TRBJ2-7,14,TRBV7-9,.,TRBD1,CASSSDRRLHEQYF,TGTGCCAGCAGTTCGGACAGGCGTTTGCACGAGCAGTACTTC
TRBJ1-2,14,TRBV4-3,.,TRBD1,CASSQGTGHYGYTF,TGCGCCAGCAGCCAAGGGACAGGCCACTATGGCTACACCTTC
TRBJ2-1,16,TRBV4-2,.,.,CASSQADSLSYNEQFF,TGTGCCAGCAGCCAAGCCGACTCCCTCTCCTACAATGAGCAGTTCTTC
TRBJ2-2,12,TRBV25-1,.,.,CASGQQVGELFF,TGTGCCAGCGGCCAACAAGTCGGGGAGCTGTTTTTT
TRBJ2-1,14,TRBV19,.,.,CASSRGDSFNEQFF,TGTGCCAGTAGTAGGGGGGACAGCTTCAATGAGCAGTTCTTC
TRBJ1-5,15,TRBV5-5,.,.,CASSLRQLPHQPQHF,TGTGCCAGCAGCTTACGACAGTTACCTCATCAGCCCCAGCATTTT
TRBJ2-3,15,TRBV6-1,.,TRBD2,CASRPTSGGADTQYF,TGTGCCAGCAGACCGACTAGCGGGGGGGCAGATACGCAGTATTTT
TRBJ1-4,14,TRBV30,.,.,CARDGGTTNEKLFF,TGTGCCCGGGATGGGGGGACAACTAATGAAAAACTGTTTTTT
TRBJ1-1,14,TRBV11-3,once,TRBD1,CASSFGQGDTEAFF,TGTGCCAGCAGCTTCGGACAGGGGGACACTGAAGCTTTCTTT
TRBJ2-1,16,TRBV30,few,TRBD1,CAWTDGRLGGVNEQFF,TGTGCCTGGACTGACGGCAGGTTAGGGGGCGTCAATGAGCAGTTCTTC
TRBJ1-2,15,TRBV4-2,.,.,CASSQVSTVEHGYTF,TGTGCCAGCAGCCAAGTTTCGACAGTGGAGCATGGCTACACCTTC
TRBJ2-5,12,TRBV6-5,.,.,CASRGASETQYF,TGTGCCAGCCGGGGGGCTAGCGAGACCCAGTACTTC
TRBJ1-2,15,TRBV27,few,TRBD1,CASSAGTVGDYGYTF,TGTGCCAGCAGTGCTGGGACAGTTGGCGACTATGGCTACACCTTC
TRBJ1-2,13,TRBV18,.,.,CASSIQGDYGYTF,TGTGCCAGCTCAATACAGGGAGACTATGGCTACACCTTC